This TCR beta chain was identified during a study of prognosis after radiotherapy for stage I lung cancer. Study-wide background: Patients received stereotactic body radiotherapy alone, with no concurrent therapy. Study-wide findings and caveats: The number of unique TCR clones went down after stereotactic body radiation therapy, with a median of approximately 9,100 versus 7,200.

V lost 7 bases and J 0 bases, leaving 10 bases between the germline ends. Per the germline V gene, CDR1 is MDHEN and CDR2 is SYDVKM. This CDR3 region has 13 residues. It was by two-round multiplex PCR that TCR beta CDR3 was amplified from genomic DNA. The use of primers specific to each TRBV and TRBJ gene characterized first-round PCR. In TCRdb, the multiplex PCR reads were re-called with MiXCR into one record per CDR3 protein. In the table there are about 8,500 distinct CDR3 sequences, 55% to 65% of which are singletons. Note on this clonotype: The antigen is not known.

Source: PBMCs, taken before or after stereotactic body radiation therapy (not recorded which). V usage is TRBV28 and J usage is TRBJ2-7; D unresolved. This clonotype was obtained from a donor aged 50 or older with non-small cell lung cancer. The CDR3 reads CASTDSSSYEQYF. CDR3 bases: TGTGCCAGCACCGACTCCAGCTCCTACGAGCAGTACTTC.